Reported below is one T cell receptor beta chain. Sequencing used immunoSEQ multiplex PCR; TCRdb keeps in-frame clones, though not all of them. The repertoire holds roughly 60,000 clones, with roughly 90% as singletons. These data belong to a study of graft-versus-host responses after intestinal transplantation. Study summary: Transplant recipients had multivisceral, liver-intestinal, or isolated intestinal grafts. Uniformly, recipients were administered anti-thymocyte globulin induction with subsequent tacrolimus and steroids for 2 to 3 years.

The clonotype was recovered from a human patient who received an intestinal transplant, so some T cells may come from the graft donor. The sample here was PBMCs, taken 26 days after transplant.

The CDR3 sequence: CASSLGQGADEQYF. The CDR3 nucleotides read TGTGCCAGCAGTCTGGGACAGGGGGCAGACGAGCAGTACTTC. The rearrangement links TRBV27 to TRBJ2-7, with 12 positions matching TRBD1. The germline CDR1 and CDR2 sequences are MNHEY and SMNVEV (reference sequence). Trimming removed 5 bases from V and 5 bases from J; junction bases left unmatched: 4. The CDR3 is made up of 14 amino acids.